The rows below give T cell receptor beta chains drawn from one sample of a study of cytomegalovirus exposure and HLA in healthy donors. The assay was immunoSEQ multiplex PCR, and TCRdb's table has in-frame clones only and misses some. The sample has hundreds of thousands of clones; 60% to 80% are singletons. The material sequenced was PBMCs. These receptors all stem from a male donor in good health and CMV-seronegative. Each CDR3 is given with its conserved first and last residue. Fields, in order: CDR3 length, J gene, V gene, CDR3 protein.

cdr3_length: 13
j_call: TRBJ2-1
v_call: TRBV27
cdr3_aa: CASKGESYNEQFF

cdr3_length: 14
j_call: TRBJ2-7
v_call: TRBV27
cdr3_aa: CASSTGTAVYEQYF

cdr3_length: 16
j_call: TRBJ2-7
v_call: TRBV27
cdr3_aa: CASSLLGGTASYEQYF

cdr3_length: 16
j_call: TRBJ2-3
v_call: TRBV5-4
cdr3_aa: CASSLATGAVADTQYF

cdr3_length: 16
j_call: TRBJ2-2
v_call: TRBV14
cdr3_aa: CASSQSAGDRTGELFF

cdr3_length: 17
j_call: TRBJ1-3
v_call: TRBV7-6
cdr3_aa: CASSPRTFPGVGNTIYF

cdr3_length: 11
j_call: TRBJ1-6
v_call: TRBV30
cdr3_aa: CAWTIGSPLHF

cdr3_length: 14
j_call: TRBJ1-1
v_call: TRBV6-1
cdr3_aa: CASSRGTGNTEAFF

cdr3_length: 17
j_call: TRBJ2-2
v_call: TRBV27
cdr3_aa: CASSLLAGGQRSGELFF

cdr3_length: 13
j_call: TRBJ2-1
v_call: TRBV5-1
cdr3_aa: CASLGARDNEQFF

cdr3_length: 16
j_call: TRBJ2-7
v_call: TRBV7-9
cdr3_aa: CASSFNPGTGSYEQYF

cdr3_length: 13
j_call: TRBJ1-2
v_call: TRBV28
cdr3_aa: CASSLQGNYGYTF

cdr3_length: 13
j_call: TRBJ1-1
v_call: TRBV28
cdr3_aa: CASSLDQGARGIF

cdr3_length: 14
j_call: TRBJ2-2
v_call: TRBV29-1
cdr3_aa: CSVVPDRVSRELFF

cdr3_length: 14
j_call: TRBJ2-5
v_call: TRBV6-1
cdr3_aa: CASSDTGAGETQYF

cdr3_length: 15
j_call: TRBJ2-1
v_call: TRBV7-2
cdr3_aa: CASSTKSDSYNEQFF

cdr3_length: 13
j_call: TRBJ1-2
v_call: TRBV2
cdr3_aa: CASSAGGHYGYTF

cdr3_length: 15
j_call: TRBJ2-1
v_call: TRBV28
cdr3_aa: CASILSGSSYNEQFF

cdr3_length: 15
j_call: TRBJ2-1
v_call: TRBV5-1
cdr3_aa: CASSLSGGEGNEQFF

cdr3_length: 16
j_call: TRBJ1-2
v_call: TRBV4-1
cdr3_aa: CASSLALRQGHYGYTF

cdr3_length: 10
j_call: TRBJ2-5
v_call: TRBV29-1
cdr3_aa: CSVVGETQYF

cdr3_length: 13
j_call: TRBJ2-1
v_call: TRBV28
cdr3_aa: CASSAEYYNEQFF

cdr3_length: 15
j_call: TRBJ2-7
v_call: TRBV5-1
cdr3_aa: CASSLGGDPLGEQYF

cdr3_length: 17
j_call: TRBJ1-6
v_call: TRBV4-2
cdr3_aa: CASSQDARTANNSPLHF

cdr3_length: 14
j_call: TRBJ2-5
v_call: TRBV7-2
cdr3_aa: CASSLYRSQETQYF

cdr3_length: 14
j_call: TRBJ2-7
v_call: TRBV11-2
cdr3_aa: CASSSRLDSYEQYF

cdr3_length: 16
j_call: TRBJ1-4
v_call: TRBV4-3
cdr3_aa: CASSRLTRVANEKLFF

cdr3_length: 12
j_call: TRBJ2-5
v_call: TRBV28
cdr3_aa: CASSTVSETQYF

cdr3_length: 15
j_call: TRBJ1-2
v_call: TRBV4-3
cdr3_aa: CASSPGLIANYGYTF

cdr3_length: 15
j_call: TRBJ1-6
v_call: TRBV28
cdr3_aa: CASSLPLGGGSPLHF